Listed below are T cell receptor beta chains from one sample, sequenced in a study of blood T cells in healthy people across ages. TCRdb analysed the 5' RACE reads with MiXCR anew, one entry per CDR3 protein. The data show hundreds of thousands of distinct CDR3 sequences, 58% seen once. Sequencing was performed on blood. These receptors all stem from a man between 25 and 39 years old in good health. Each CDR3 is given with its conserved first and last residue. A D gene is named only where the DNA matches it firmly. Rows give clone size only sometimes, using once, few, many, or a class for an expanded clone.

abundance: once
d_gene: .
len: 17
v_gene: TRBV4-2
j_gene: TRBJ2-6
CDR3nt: TGTGCCAGCAGCCAAGAAGCGACAGACGATGGGGCCAACGTCCTGACTTTC
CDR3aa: CASSQEATDDGANVLTF

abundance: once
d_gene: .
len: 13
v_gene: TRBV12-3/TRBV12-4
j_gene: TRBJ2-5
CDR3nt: TGTGCCAGCAGTCCGCCGGTTAACTATGAGCAGTACTTC
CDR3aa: CASSPPVNYEQYF

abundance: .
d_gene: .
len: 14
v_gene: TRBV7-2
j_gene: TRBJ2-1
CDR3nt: TGTGCCAGCTACCCTGGGGGATCCTACAATGAGCAGTTCTTC
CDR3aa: CASYPGGSYNEQFF

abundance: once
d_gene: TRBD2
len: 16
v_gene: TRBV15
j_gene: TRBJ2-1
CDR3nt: TGTGCCACCAGCCGGTTCGGTAGCGGGAGAGTACATGAGCAGTTCTTC
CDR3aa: CATSRFGSGRVHEQFF

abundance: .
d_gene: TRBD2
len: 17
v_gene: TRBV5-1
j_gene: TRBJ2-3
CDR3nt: TGCGCCAGCAGCTTGGCCGGGTCTAGCGGAACCACAGATACGCAGTATTTT
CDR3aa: CASSLAGSSGTTDTQYF

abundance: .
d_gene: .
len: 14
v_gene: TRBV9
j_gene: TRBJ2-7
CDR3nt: TGTGCCAGCAGCGCCGACACGGACTCCCACGAGCAGTACTTC
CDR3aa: CASSADTDSHEQYF

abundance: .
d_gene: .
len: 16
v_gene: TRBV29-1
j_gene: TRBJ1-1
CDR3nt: TGCAGCGTTGAAGGACGCTGGGGGCGCGGGAACACTGAAGCTTTCTTT
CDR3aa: CSVEGRWGRGNTEAFF

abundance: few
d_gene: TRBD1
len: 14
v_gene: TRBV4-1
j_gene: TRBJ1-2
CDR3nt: TGCGCCAGCAGCCAAGGACAGGGGGCGTTGGGCTACACCTTC
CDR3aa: CASSQGQGALGYTF

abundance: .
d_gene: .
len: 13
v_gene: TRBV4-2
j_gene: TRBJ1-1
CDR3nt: TGTGCCAGCAGCCAGTACGTGGGAGAATTGGCTTTCTTT
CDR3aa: CASSQYVGELAFF

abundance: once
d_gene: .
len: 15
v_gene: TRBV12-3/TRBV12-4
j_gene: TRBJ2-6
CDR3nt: TGTGCCAGCAGCGATCCGGCCTCTGGGGCCAACGTCCTGACTTTC
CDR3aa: CASSDPASGANVLTF

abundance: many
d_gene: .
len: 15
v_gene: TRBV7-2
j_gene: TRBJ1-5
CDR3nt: TGTGCCAGCAGCTTAGACGCAGGGGTAAATCAGCCCCAGCATTTT
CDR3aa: CASSLDAGVNQPQHF

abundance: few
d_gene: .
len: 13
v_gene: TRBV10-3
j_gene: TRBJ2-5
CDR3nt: TGTGCCATCTCCTTGGGCGAACAAGAGACCCAGTACTTC
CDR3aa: CAISLGEQETQYF

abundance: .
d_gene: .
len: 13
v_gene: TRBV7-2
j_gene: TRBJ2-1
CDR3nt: TGTGCCAGCAGCTTAGCCGGGGACAATGAGCAGTTCTTC
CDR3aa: CASSLAGDNEQFF